This T cell receptor beta chain was obtained from a study of T cell changes during pregnancy in multiple sclerosis. Sequencing was performed with immunoSEQ multiplex PCR; in TCRdb, only in-frame clones are kept and a portion is missing. The sample contains around 71,000 clones, around 92% of which appear only once. The CDR3 is 14 residues long. Trimming left V 3 bases short and J 3 bases short, with 8 bases between. Germline V lookup: CDR1 MRHNA, CDR2 SNTAGT. The material was peripheral blood, obtained after pregnancy. V is TRBV6-4 and J is TRBJ2-2; TRBD1 is a possible D gene (5 bases). The origin of this receptor is a female donor with multiple sclerosis, enrolled in a pregnancy study. The CDR3 sequence is CASSEQGDTGELFF. The CDR3 nucleotides are TGTGCCAGCAGTGAGCAGGGCGACACCGGGGAGCTGTTTTTT.